The T cell receptor beta chain described here comes from a study of cytomegalovirus exposure and HLA in healthy donors. 13 Jbeta primers and 60 Vbeta primers were used for the PCR. The assay was immunoSEQ multiplex PCR, and TCRdb's table has in-frame clones only and misses some. The sample lists approximately 150,000 clones, approximately 81% occurring once. Germline CDR1 and CDR2: LNHNV and YYDKDF (reference sequence). J was trimmed by 1 base and V by 5 bases; bases with no gene match: 3. The CDR3 loop spans 16 amino acids. Each donor was nominally healthy when sampled (though unrecorded immune exposures were likely).

This rearrangement joins TRBV15 to TRBJ2-5; TRBD2 aligns across 14 bases. The TCR was taken from a man in his fifties in good health and CMV-seropositive. Material for sequencing was PBMCs. CDR3 sequence reads: CATSPGTSGGQETQYF. In nucleotides, the CDR3 is TGTGCCACCAGCCCGGGGACTAGCGGGGGCCAAGAGACCCAGTACTTC. Full variable domain (missing parts from reference TRBV15 and TRBJ2-5): DAMVIQNPRYQVTQFGKPVTLSCSQTLNHNVMYWYQQKSSQAPKLLFHYYDKDFNNEADTPDNFQSRRPNTSFCFLDIRSPGLGDTAMYLCATSPGTSGGQETQYFGPGTRLLVL.